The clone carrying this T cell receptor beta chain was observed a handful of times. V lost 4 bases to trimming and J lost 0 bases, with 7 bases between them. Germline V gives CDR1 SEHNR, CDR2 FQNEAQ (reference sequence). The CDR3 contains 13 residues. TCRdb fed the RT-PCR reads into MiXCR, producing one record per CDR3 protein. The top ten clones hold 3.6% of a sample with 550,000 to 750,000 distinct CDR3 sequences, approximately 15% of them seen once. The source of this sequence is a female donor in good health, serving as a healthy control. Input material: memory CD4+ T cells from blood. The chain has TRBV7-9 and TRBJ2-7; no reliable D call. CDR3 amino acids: CASSSRHSYEQYF. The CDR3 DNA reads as TGTGCCAGCAGCTCACGACACTCCTACGAGCAGTACTTC.